This T cell receptor beta chain is from a study of CD8+ T cells in alopecia areata. This clone was recorded once. Treatment specified: oral pan-JAK inhibitor, 5-10 mg twice daily. Germline V lookup: CDR1 MNHEY, CDR2 SMNVEV (reference sequence). The CDR3 runs 14 residues. Trimming left V 5 bases short and J 1 base short, with 9 bases between. The sequencing template was cDNA reverse transcribed from extracted RNA. Sequenced by immunoSEQ multiplex PCR; TCRdb stores in-frame clones only, minus some. The data hold approximately 210,000 clones, with 66% observed a single time. The sample was CD4+ T cells sorted from blood, taken at approximately week 44, from a patient treated with tofacitinib. The genes are TRBV27 and TRBJ1-5; unclear D gene. The source of this sequence is a human donor with alopecia areata. This chain's CDR3 is CASSPAWSNQPQHF. CDR3 bases: TGTGCCAGCAGTCCTGCCTGGAGCAATCAGCCCCAGCATTTT.